These 17 T cell receptor beta chains were sequenced from one sample in a study of blood T cell repertoires in COVID-19. The assay was immunoSEQ multiplex PCR, and TCRdb's table has in-frame clones only and misses some. Of about 74,000 clones listed, about 90% are singletons. Material for sequencing was peripheral blood. The receptors were gathered from an elderly woman with active or convalescent COVID-19.

The chain joins TRBV5-6 to TRBJ2-1, with D perhaps TRBD2 (5 bases). Germline V lookup: CDR1 SGHDT, CDR2 YYEEEE. This CDR3 region has 16 residues. V lost 4 bases to trimming and J lost 8 bases, with 22 bases between them. The CDR3 sequence: CASSPAIGLEVDEQFF. CDR3 DNA: TGTGCCAGCAGCCCAGCTATAGGACTGGAGGTCGATGAGCAGTTCTTC.

The chain has TRBV6-2 or TRBV6-3 and TRBJ1-5; D unclear. Germline CDR1 MNHEY, CDR2 SVGEGT. Trimming left V 2 bases short and J 4 bases short, with 9 bases between. The CDR3 is 14 residues long. CDR3 protein: CASSYQQPNQPQHF. The DNA of the CDR3 is TGTGCCAGCAGTTACCAACAGCCAAATCAGCCCCAGCATTTT.

The chain joins TRBV29-1 to TRBJ2-7; a possible D gene is TRBD2 (5 bases). CDR3 length: 13 residues. The V gene lost 6 bases and the J gene lost 3 bases, with 15 bases spanning the gap. Germline-derived CDR1 and CDR2 are SQVTM and ANQGSEA. The CDR3 nucleotides are TGCAGCGTATGTCGGGCGGGTTGCTACGAGCAGTACTTC. This translates into CSVCRAGCYEQYF.

This chain uses TRBV5-1 with TRBJ2-2, with 7 nucleotides matching TRBD2. Germline-derived CDR1 and CDR2 are SGHRS and YFSETQ. CDR3 length: 16 residues. V dropped 0 bases and J dropped 0; count of bases not matched to a gene: 2. The CDR3 here is CASSLERGTNTGELFF. In DNA form, the CDR3 reads TGCGCCAGCAGCTTGGAGCGGGGAACGAACACCGGGGAGCTGTTTTTT.

The chain uses TRBV5-1 and TRBJ1-3, with D perhaps matching TRBD1 (5 bases). The length of the CDR3 is 15 residues. CDR1 and CDR2 from the germline V gene are SGHRS and YFSETQ. Trimming left V 0 bases short and J 2 bases short, with 9 bases between. CDR3 sequence reads: CASSLGQQTGNTIYF. The DNA for the CDR3 is TGCGCCAGCAGCTTGGGACAGCAAACTGGAAACACCATATATTTT.

The chain combines TRBV6-1 with TRBJ1-2; TRBD1 is a possible D gene (5 bases). The CDR3 extends over 14 amino acids. Germline lookup yields CDR1 MNHNS and CDR2 SASEGT. V was cut by 1 base and J by 4 bases, with 10 bases left in between. CDR3 DNA sequence: TGTGCCAGCAGTGAAGGGATGGGACTCTATGGCTACACCTTC. Encoded protein: CASSEGMGLYGYTF.

The J gene is TRBJ1-2, the V gene TRBV12-3 or TRBV12-4; TRBD1 is a possible D gene (6 bases). The CDR3 covers 12 residues. The V end lost 3 bases, the J end lost 5 bases, and 7 bases lay between the germline ends. The CDR3 loop reads CASSFGQYGYTF. CDR3 DNA: TGTGCCAGCAGTTTCGGACAGTATGGCTACACCTTC.

This sequence joins TRBV13 and TRBJ2-3; D possibly corresponds to TRBD2 (6 bases). Between the trimmed V and J ends, which lost 3 bases and 3 bases, there was a span of 13 bases. The CDR3 spans 15 residues. Germline CDR1 and CDR2: PRHDT and FYEKMQ (reference sequence). The chain's CDR3 is CASSLRLVSTDTQYF. CDR3 nucleotide sequence: TGTGCCAGCAGCTTGAGACTAGTGTCAACAGATACGCAGTATTTT.

Here the CDR3 reads CASRRDWVPNEKLFF. CDR3 in DNA: TGTGCCAGCAGAAGGGACTGGGTTCCTAATGAAAAACTGTTTTTT. V is TRBV6-5 and J is TRBJ1-4; D is possibly TRBD1 (5 bases). The V end lost 6 bases, the J end lost 3 bases, and 14 bases lay between the germline ends. From germline, CDR1 is MNHEY and CDR2 SVGAGI. The CDR3 spans 15 residues.

This chain connects TRBV5-1 to TRBJ1-6; D perhaps matches TRBD1 (6 bases). Germline V gives CDR1 SGHRS, CDR2 YFSETQ. Trimming pared 0 bases from V and 7 bases from J, leaving 11 bases between. The CDR3 totals 15 residues. In DNA form, the CDR3 reads TGCGCCAGCAGCTTGGGGGGAACAGGGAATTCACCCCTCCACTTT. Translated: CASSLGGTGNSPLHF. The complete variable domain, with remaining parts taken from reference TRBV5-1 and TRBJ1-6, reads KAGVTQTPRYLIKTRGQQVTLSCSPISGHRSVSWYQQTPGQGLQFLFEYFSETQRNKGNFPGRFSGRQFSNSRSEMNVSTLELGDSALYLCASSLGGTGNSPLHFGNGTRLTVT.

This clone has a handful of counts. This chain uses TRBV7-9 with TRBJ2-1, with 8 bases identical to TRBD1. V was pared by 6 bases and J by 7 bases, with 11 bases of the junction left unmatched. Per the germline V gene, CDR1 is SEHNR and CDR2 is FQNEAQ (reference sequence). The CDR3 sequence is 15 residues long. DNA for the CDR3: TGTGCCAGCAGTCCCGACCAGGGGGCGGAAAATGAGCAGTTCTTC. Amino acids: CASSPDQGAENEQFF. Drawing the rest from reference TRBV7-9 and TRBJ2-1, the complete variable domain is DTGVSQNPRHKITKRGQNVTFRCDPISEHNRLYWYRQTLGQGPEFLTYFQNEAQLEKSRLLSDRFSAERPKGSFSTLEIQRTEQGDSAMYLCASSPDQGAENEQFFGPGTRLTVL.

This clone was seen once. The chain combines TRBV25-1 with TRBJ1-1; D not resolved. The CDR3 consists of 14 residues. Germline assignment: CDR1 MGHDK and CDR2 SYGVNS. V gave up 7 bases and J gave up 1 base, with 13 bases separating them. This CDR3 is CASTGDTRNTEAFF. CDR3 nucleotides: TGTGCCAGCACCGGAGATACAAGGAACACTGAAGCTTTCTTT.

The V and J genes are TRBV6-2 or TRBV6-3 and TRBJ1-2; D possibly corresponds to TRBD1 (5 bases). V was clipped by 2 bases and J by 0 bases, with 7 bases between them. CDR3 length: 14 residues. Germline loops: CDR1 MNHEY, CDR2 SVGEGT. CDR3 nucleotides: TGTGCCAGCAGTTACGCGGGGGCTAACTATGGCTACACCTTC. This translates into CASSYAGANYGYTF.

The chain couples TRBV19 to TRBJ1-2, with 11 nucleotides matching TRBD1. The CDR3 consists of 15 residues. The germline V gene has CDR1 LNHDA and CDR2 SQIVND (reference sequence). The V gene end was trimmed by 4 bases and the J gene end by 8 bases; junction bases not matched to a gene: 9. DNA of the CDR3: TGTGCCAGTAGTACCCAAGGACAGGGGGCTGGGGGCTACACCTTC. This gives the protein CASSTQGQGAGGYTF.

This clone was found a few times. V is TRBV2 and J is TRBJ2-5, with D tentatively TRBD2 (6 bases). V was pared by 2 bases and J by 10 bases, with 8 bases between. Germline CDR1 SNHLY, CDR2 FYNNEI. The length of the CDR3 is 11 residues. CDR3 in amino acids: CASSELAHQYF. The CDR3 DNA reads TGTGCCAGCAGTGAACTAGCGCACCAGTACTTC. Supplemented by reference TRBV2 and TRBJ2-5, the full variable domain reads EPEVTQTPSHQVTQMGQEVILRCVPISNHLYFYWYRQILGQKVEFLVSFYNNEISEKSEIFDDQFSVERPDGSNFTLKIRSTKLEDSAMYFCASSELAHQYFGPGTRLLVL.

The rearrangement links TRBV3-1 (or the pseudogene TRBV3-2) to TRBJ2-7, with 11 bases lining up with TRBD2. The CDR3 is 14 amino acids. V shed 8 bases and J 1 base; nucleotides not matched to a gene: 4. The germline CDR1 and CDR2 sequences are LGHDT and YNNKEL (reference sequence). CDR3 sequence: CASELAGVSYEQYF. The CDR3 DNA reads as TGTGCCAGCGAACTAGCGGGGGTATCCTACGAGCAGTACTTC.

The chain uses TRBV6-5 and TRBJ2-7; D unclear. Germline V lookup: CDR1 MNHEY, CDR2 SVGAGI. This CDR3 spans 11 amino acids. Trimming left V 6 bases short and J 7 bases short, with 10 bases between. CDR3 amino acids: CASSHLEEQYF. The CDR3 nucleotides read TGTGCCAGCAGCCACTTAGAGGAGCAGTACTTC.